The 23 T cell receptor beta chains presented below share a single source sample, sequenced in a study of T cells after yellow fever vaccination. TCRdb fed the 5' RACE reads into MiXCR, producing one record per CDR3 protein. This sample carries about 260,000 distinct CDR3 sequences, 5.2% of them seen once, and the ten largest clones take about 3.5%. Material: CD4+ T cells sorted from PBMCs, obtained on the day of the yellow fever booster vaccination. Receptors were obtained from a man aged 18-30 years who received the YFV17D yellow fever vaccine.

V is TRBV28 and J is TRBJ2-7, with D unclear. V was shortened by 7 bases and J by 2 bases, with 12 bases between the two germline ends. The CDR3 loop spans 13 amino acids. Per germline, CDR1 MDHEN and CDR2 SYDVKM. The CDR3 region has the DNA TGTGCCAGCACGGAAGGTCATACCTACGAGCAGTACGTC. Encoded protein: CASTEGHTYEQYV.

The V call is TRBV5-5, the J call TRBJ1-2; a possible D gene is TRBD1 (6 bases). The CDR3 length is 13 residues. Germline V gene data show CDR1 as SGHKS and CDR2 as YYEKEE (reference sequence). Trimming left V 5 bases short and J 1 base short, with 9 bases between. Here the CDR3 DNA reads TGTGCCAGCAGTTCACAGGGTAACTATGGCTACACCTTC. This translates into CASSSQGNYGYTF.

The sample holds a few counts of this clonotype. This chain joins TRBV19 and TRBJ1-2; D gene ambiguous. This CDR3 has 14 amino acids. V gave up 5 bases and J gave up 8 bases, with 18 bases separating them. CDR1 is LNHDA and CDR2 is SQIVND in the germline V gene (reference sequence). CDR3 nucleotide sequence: TGTGCCAGTAGTTTGGAACGAGGCCCGGGCGGCTACACCTTC. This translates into CASSLERGPGGYTF.

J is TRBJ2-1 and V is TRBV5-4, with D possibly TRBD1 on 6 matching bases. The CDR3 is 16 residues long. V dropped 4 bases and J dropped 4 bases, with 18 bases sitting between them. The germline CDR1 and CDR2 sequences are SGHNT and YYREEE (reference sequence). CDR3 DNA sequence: TGTGCCAGCAGCACAGCTCCAGGGGCGAAGTACAATGAGCAGTTCTTC. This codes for CASSTAPGAKYNEQFF.

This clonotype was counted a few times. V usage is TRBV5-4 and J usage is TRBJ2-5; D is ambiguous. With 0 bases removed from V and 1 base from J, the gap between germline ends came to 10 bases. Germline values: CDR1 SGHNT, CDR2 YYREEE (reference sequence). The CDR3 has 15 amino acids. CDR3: CASSLAVGTQETQYF. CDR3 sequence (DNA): TGTGCCAGCAGCTTGGCCGTCGGTACCCAAGAGACCCAGTACTTC.

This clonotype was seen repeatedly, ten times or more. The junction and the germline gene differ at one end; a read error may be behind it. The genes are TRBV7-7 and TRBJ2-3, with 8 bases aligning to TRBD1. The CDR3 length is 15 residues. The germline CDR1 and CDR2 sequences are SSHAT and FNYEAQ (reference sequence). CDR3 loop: CASSSNTGGTDTQYF. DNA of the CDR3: TGTGCTAGCAGCTCGAACACAGGGGGAACAGATACGCAGTATTTT.

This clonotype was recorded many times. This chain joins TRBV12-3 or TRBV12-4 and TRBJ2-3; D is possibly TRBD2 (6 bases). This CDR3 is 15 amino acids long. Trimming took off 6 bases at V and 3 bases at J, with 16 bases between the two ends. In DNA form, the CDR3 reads TGTGCCAGCAGCCCCCCGCGGGGACGTACAGATACGCAGTATTTT. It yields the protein CASSPPRGRTDTQYF.

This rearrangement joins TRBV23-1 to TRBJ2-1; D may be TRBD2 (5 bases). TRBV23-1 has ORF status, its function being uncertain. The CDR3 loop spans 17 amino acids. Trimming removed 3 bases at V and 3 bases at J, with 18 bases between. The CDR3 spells CASSQPPTDSNYNEQFF. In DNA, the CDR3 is TGCGCCAGCAGTCAGCCGCCAACGGACTCGAACTACAATGAGCAGTTCTTC.

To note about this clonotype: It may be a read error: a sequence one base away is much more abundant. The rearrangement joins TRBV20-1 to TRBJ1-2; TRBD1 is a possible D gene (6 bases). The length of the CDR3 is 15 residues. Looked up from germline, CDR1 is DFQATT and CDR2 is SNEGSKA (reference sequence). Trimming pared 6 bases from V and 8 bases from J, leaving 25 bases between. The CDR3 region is CSAHDSTGPLGGYTF. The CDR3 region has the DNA TGCAGTGCCCATGACTCGACAGGTCCCTTGGGAGGCTACACCTTC.

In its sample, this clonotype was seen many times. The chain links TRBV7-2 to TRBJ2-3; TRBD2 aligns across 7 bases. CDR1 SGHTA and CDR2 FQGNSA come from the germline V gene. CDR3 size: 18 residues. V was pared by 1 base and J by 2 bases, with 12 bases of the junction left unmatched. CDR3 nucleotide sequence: TGTGCCAGCAGCTTAGTAGAGCATCTGGCGGGGGACACAGATACGCAGTATTTT. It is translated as CASSLVEHLAGDTDTQYF. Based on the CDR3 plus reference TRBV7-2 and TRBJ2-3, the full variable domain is GAGVSQSPSNKVTEKGKDVELRCDPISGHTALYWYRQSLGQGLEFLIYFQGNSAPDKSGLPSDRFSAERTGGSVSTLTIQRTQQEDSAVYLCASSLVEHLAGDTDTQYFGPGTRLTVL.

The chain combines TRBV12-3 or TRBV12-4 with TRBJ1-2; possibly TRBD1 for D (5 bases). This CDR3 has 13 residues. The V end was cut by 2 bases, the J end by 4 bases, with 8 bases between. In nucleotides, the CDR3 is TGTGCCAGCAGTTTACCAGGGATCTATGGCTACACCTTC. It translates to CASSLPGIYGYTF.

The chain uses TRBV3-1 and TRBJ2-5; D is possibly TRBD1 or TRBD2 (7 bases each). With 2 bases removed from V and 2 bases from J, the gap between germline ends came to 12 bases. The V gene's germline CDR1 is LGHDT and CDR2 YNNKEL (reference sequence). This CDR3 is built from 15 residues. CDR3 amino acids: CASSQPQGGQETQYF. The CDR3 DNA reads TGTGCCAGCAGCCAACCCCAGGGGGGGCAAGAGACCCAGTACTTC.

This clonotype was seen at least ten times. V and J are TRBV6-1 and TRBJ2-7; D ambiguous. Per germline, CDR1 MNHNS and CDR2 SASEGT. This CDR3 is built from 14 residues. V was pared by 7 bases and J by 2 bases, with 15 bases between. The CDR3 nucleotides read TGTGCCAGCAATGTCGGTGGGAATACCTACGAGCAGTACTTC. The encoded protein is CASNVGGNTYEQYF.

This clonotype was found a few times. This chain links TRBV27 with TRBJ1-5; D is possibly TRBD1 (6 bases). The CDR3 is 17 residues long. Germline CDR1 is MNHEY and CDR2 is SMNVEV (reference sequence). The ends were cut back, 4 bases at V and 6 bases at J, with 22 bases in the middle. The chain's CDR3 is CASSSLRDRRGVQPQHF. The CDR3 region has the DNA TGTGCCAGCAGTTCCCTTCGTGACAGGCGTGGGGTTCAGCCCCAGCATTTT.

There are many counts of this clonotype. The CDR3 sequence: CASSQDIADTQYF. Here the CDR3 DNA reads TGTGCCAGCAGCCAAGATATTGCAGATACGCAGTATTTT. The rearrangement joins TRBV4-2 to TRBJ2-3; D is unclear. Germline V CDR1 and CDR2: LGHNA, YNFKEQ. Deletions cut 0 bases from V and 4 bases from J, with 5 bases between. The CDR3 is 13 amino acids.

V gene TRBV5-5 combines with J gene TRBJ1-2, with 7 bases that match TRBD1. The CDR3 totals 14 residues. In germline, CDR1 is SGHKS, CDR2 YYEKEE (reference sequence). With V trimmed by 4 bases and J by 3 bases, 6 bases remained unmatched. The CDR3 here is CASSRRQGDYGYTF. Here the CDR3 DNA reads TGTGCCAGCAGCCGAAGACAGGGAGACTATGGCTACACCTTC.

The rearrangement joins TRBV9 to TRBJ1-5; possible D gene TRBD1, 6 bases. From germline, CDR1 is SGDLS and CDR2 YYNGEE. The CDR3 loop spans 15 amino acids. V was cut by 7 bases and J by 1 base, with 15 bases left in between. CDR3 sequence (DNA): TGTGCCAGCGGTGAGGGGGTAGTGAGCAATCAGCCCCAGCATTTT. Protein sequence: CASGEGVVSNQPQHF. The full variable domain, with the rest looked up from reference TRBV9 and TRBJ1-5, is DSGVTQTPKHLITATGQRVTLRCSPRSGDLSVYWYQQSLDQGLQFLIQYYNGEERAKGNILERFSAQQFPDLHSELNLSSLELGDSALYFCASGEGVVSNQPQHFGDGTRLSIL.

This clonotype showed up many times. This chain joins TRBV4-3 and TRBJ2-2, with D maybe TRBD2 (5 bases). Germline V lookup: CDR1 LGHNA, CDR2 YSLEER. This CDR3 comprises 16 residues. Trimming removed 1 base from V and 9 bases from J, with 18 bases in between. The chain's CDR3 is CASSQVGRAKGRELFF. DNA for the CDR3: TGCGCCAGCAGCCAAGTTGGGCGGGCCAAGGGCCGGGAGCTGTTTTTT.

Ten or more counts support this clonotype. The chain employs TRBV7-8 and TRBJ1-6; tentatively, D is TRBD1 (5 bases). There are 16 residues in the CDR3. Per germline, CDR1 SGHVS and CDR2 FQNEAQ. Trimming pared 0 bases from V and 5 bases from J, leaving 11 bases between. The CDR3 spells CASSLARGSNNSPLHF. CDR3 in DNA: TGTGCCAGCAGCTTAGCAAGGGGATCAAATAATTCACCCCTCCACTTT.

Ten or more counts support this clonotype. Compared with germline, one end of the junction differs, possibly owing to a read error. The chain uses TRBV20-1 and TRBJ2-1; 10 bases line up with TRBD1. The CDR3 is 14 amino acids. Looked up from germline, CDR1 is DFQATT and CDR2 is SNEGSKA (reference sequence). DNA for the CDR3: TGCAGTGCCAGAGGACAGGGGGTACGGAATGAGCAGTTCTTC. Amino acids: CSARGQGVRNEQFF.

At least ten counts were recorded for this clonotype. DNA for the CDR3: TGTGCCAGCAGCCGAGATCTAGCGGGGGCCGGGGAGCTGTTTTTT. This sequence encodes CASSRDLAGAGELFF. V and J are TRBV7-3 and TRBJ2-2; 10 nucleotides line up with TRBD2. V shed 5 bases, J shed 6 bases, and the junction held 6 bases outside the gene matches. CDR1 is SGHTA, CDR2 FQGTGA, per germline. The CDR3 extends over 15 amino acids.

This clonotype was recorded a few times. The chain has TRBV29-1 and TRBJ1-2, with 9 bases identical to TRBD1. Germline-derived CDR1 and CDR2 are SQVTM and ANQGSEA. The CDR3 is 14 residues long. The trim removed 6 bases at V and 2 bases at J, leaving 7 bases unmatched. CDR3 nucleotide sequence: TGCAGCGTGACCCGGGACAGGGCGAACTATGGCTACACCTTC. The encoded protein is CSVTRDRANYGYTF.

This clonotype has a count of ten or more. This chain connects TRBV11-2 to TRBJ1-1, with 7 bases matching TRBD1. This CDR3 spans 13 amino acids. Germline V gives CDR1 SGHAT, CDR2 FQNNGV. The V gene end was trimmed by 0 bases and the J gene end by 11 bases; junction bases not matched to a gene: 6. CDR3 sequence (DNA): TGTGCCAGCAGCTTAGAACGGGACAGCGGGGCTTTCTTT. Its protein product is CASSLERDSGAFF.